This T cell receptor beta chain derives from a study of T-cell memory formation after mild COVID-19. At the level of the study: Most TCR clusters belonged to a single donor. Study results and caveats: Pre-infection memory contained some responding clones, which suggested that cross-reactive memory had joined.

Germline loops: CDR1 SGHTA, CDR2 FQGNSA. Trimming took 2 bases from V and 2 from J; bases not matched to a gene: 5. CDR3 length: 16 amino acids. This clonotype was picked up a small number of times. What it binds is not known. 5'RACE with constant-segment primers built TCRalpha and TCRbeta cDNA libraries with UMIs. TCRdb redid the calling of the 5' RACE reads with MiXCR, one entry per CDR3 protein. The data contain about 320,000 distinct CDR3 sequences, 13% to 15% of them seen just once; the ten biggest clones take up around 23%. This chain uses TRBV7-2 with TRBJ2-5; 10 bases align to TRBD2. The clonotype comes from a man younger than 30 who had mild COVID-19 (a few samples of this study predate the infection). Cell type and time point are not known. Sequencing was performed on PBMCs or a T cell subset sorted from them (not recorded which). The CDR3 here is CASSLSGSGGQETQYF. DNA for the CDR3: TGTGCCAGCAGCTTATCTGGTAGCGGGGGGCAAGAGACCCAGTACTTC.